Each of the 14 T cell receptor beta chains below was sequenced from the same sample in a study of control samples from healthy donors and cancer patients. Libraries were prepared by immunoSEQ multiplex PCR; TCRdb keeps only in-frame clonotypes and omits some of them. The repertoire has roughly 370,000 clones, about 93% of them found once; the top ten carry 5.5% to 7.5%. Specimen: PBMCs. These receptors were taken from a man aged 35 to 55 with head and neck cancer.

V usage is TRBV3-1 (or the pseudogene TRBV3-2) and J usage is TRBJ2-5; D could derive from TRBD1 or TRBD2 (5 bases each). Trimming shortened V by 1 base and J by 6 bases, and 18 bases separated the two germline ends. The V gene's germline CDR1 is LGHDT and CDR2 YNNKEL (reference sequence). The CDR3 is 16 amino acids. CDR3 nucleotide sequence: TGTGCCAGCAGCCAAGCTTCGGGGCGGAGCATGAAGACCCAGTACTTC. Translating it yields CASSQASGRSMKTQYF.

The V and J genes are TRBV4-3 and TRBJ1-5; TRBD1 agrees at 10 bases. The CDR3 totals 19 residues. V trimming: 0 bases; J trimming: 5 bases; junction bases outside the gene matches: 13. Germline lookup yields CDR1 LGHNA and CDR2 YSLEER. This CDR3 is CASSQDPPGQGYRDQPQHF. In nucleotides, the CDR3 is TGCGCCAGCAGCCAAGATCCACCGGGACAGGGGTATCGGGATCAGCCCCAGCATTTT.

This sequence joins TRBV7-9 and TRBJ2-3; D remains ambiguous. The CDR3 runs 14 residues. V was clipped by 6 bases and J by 5 bases, with 15 bases between them. Germline CDR1 and CDR2: SEHNR and FQNEAQ (reference sequence). Written as DNA, the CDR3 is TGTGCCAGCAGACCCCCTTCGGGCCTAGATACGCAGTATTTT. It is translated as CASRPPSGLDTQYF.

The rearrangement uses TRBV30 and TRBJ1-1; 10 nucleotides line up with TRBD1. CDR1 GTSNPN and CDR2 SVGIG come from the germline V gene (reference sequence). The CDR3 is 16 residues long. Trimming cost V 4 bases and J 0 bases; bases outside gene matches: 8. CDR3 bases: TGTGCCTGGACTGACAGGGGGCGAGGCCTGAACACTGAAGCTTTCTTT. Amino acid sequence: CAWTDRGRGLNTEAFF.

The gene calls are TRBV5-8 and TRBJ1-3, with D tentatively TRBD1 (5 bases). Between the trimmed V and J ends, which lost 4 bases and 3 bases, there was a span of 17 bases. From germline, CDR1 is SGHTS and CDR2 YDEGEE. The length of the CDR3 is 16 residues. For the CDR3, the DNA is TGTGCCAGCAGCCGGAGAGGGAGGGGTGGTGGAAACACCATATATTTT. Its protein product is CASSRRGRGGGNTIYF.

This chain uses TRBV5-4 with TRBJ2-2, with D tentatively TRBD2 (5 bases). The CDR3 is made up of 16 amino acids. Germline lookup yields CDR1 SGHNT and CDR2 YYREEE (reference sequence). The V and J ends lost 5 bases and 3 bases respectively, with 17 bases between them. This CDR3 is CASSSQIGSYTGELFF. As DNA, the CDR3 is TGTGCCAGCAGTTCCCAAATAGGGAGCTACACCGGGGAGCTGTTTTTT.

The chain carries TRBV6-5 and TRBJ1-2; 10 bases line up with TRBD1. Germline V CDR1 and CDR2: MNHEY, SVGAGI. The CDR3 is made up of 13 amino acids. V lost 7 bases and J lost 7; bases outside the gene matches: 6. Written as DNA, the CDR3 is TGTGCCAGCATTGCGACAGGGGGCGGTGGCTACACCTTC. Translated, it gives CASIATGGGGYTF.

The CDR3, as DNA: TGTGCCAGCAGTTTCCCCACCGGGACTAGCGGGTTAGAGCAGTACTTC. It translates to CASSFPTGTSGLEQYF. This rearrangement joins TRBV6-2 or TRBV6-3 to TRBJ2-7; 12 nucleotides align to TRBD2. Germline V gives CDR1 MNHEY, CDR2 SVGEGT. Trimming at V came to 4 bases and at J to 7 bases, leaving 11 bases not matched to a gene. The CDR3 has 16 residues.

This clone has a handful of counts. The chain is built from TRBV10-1 and TRBJ2-3, with 8 bases that match TRBD2. The CDR3 sequence is 15 residues long. The germline V gene has CDR1 WNHNN and CDR2 SYGVQD (reference sequence). Germline trimming cut 2 bases from V and 2 bases from J; bases unmatched to any gene: 3. CDR3: CASSEVREATDTQYF. The CDR3 coding sequence is TGCGCCAGCAGTGAGGTGCGGGAGGCCACAGATACGCAGTATTTT.

The rearrangement links TRBV7-8 to TRBJ2-3; D assignment may be TRBD1 or TRBD2 (5 bases each). Trimming cost V 5 bases and J 5 bases, with 17 bases left between them. In germline, CDR1 is SGHVS, CDR2 FQNEAQ. There are 15 residues in the CDR3. CDR3 sequence reads: CASSRFGQGGDTQYF. CDR3 in DNA: TGTGCCAGCAGCCGATTCGGACAAGGAGGAGATACGCAGTATTTT.

This sequence joins TRBV7-2 and TRBJ1-1; D might be TRBD1 (6 bases). The CDR3 is made up of 13 amino acids. CDR1 SGHTA and CDR2 FQGNSA come from the germline V gene. The V and J ends lost 5 bases and 7 bases respectively, with 14 bases between them. The CDR3 sequence: CASSRGTRVEAFF. CDR3 nucleotides: TGTGCCAGCAGCCGGGGGACAAGGGTTGAAGCTTTCTTT.

The sample holds one count of this clone. The chain couples TRBV2 to TRBJ2-7; D may match TRBD1 or TRBD2 (5 bases each). This CDR3 region has 12 residues. Germline V CDR1 and CDR2: SNHLY, FYNNEI. Trimming shortened V by 7 bases and J by 7 bases, and 14 bases separated the two germline ends. This CDR3 reads CASKVGVGEQYF. Here the CDR3 DNA reads TGTGCCAGCAAGGTGGGGGTTGGGGAGCAGTACTTC.

The chain joins TRBV5-4 to TRBJ2-7; tentative D call: TRBD1 (5 bases). Germline CDR1 is SGHNT and CDR2 is YYREEE (reference sequence). The V end was cut by 4 bases, the J end by 7 bases, with 12 bases between. The CDR3 runs to 12 residues. DNA for the CDR3: TGTGCCAGCAGCCCAGGGAATTGGGAGCAGTACTTC. Protein: CASSPGNWEQYF.

This clone was seen only once. The chain employs TRBV6-4 and TRBJ2-1; 8 nucleotides align to TRBD1. The CDR3 runs to 15 residues. Germline assignment: CDR1 MRHNA and CDR2 SNTAGT. V shed 3 bases and J 2 bases; nucleotides not matched to a gene: 3. The CDR3 nucleotides are TGTGCCAGCAGTGAGGCGGGACAGGCCTACAATGAGCAGTTCTTC. Translating gives CASSEAGQAYNEQFF.